This TCR beta chain was found in a study of a mutant IDH1 vaccine in newly diagnosed glioma. Across the whole study: Therapy received beforehand was radiotherapy, temozolomide, or both, with most patients given both.

This clone was seen only once. Antigen unknown. Time point specified: baseline, week 1 (first vaccination visit). Treatment given: pre-vaccination baseline after standard-of-care therapy. This CDR3 spans 17 amino acids. With 0 bases removed from V and 4 bases from J, the gap between germline ends came to 16 bases. Germline-derived CDR1 and CDR2 are PRHDT and FYEKMQ (reference sequence). Study-level results: Whatever changes occurred in top peripheral T cell clonotypes seemed unrelated to pseudoprogression. Patients showed vaccine-induced immune responses at a rate of 90% to 95%.

Data came from immunoSEQ multiplex PCR; TCRdb stores just in-frame clones and leaves some out. The repertoire holds 80,000 to 100,000 clones, with around 80% as singletons. Sequenced here: PBMCs, sampled from a glioma patient treated with radiotherapy, temozolomide or both. This sequence was found in a man between 40 and 49 years old with glioma. Some clones in this sample may be carry-over from other donors' samples. This chain joins TRBV13 and TRBJ1-3; the D is unclear. The CDR3 DNA sequence: TGTGCCAGCAGCTTAGGGTTCTCGGCGGCGGCAGGAAACACCATATATTTT. Protein product: CASSLGFSAAAGNTIYF.